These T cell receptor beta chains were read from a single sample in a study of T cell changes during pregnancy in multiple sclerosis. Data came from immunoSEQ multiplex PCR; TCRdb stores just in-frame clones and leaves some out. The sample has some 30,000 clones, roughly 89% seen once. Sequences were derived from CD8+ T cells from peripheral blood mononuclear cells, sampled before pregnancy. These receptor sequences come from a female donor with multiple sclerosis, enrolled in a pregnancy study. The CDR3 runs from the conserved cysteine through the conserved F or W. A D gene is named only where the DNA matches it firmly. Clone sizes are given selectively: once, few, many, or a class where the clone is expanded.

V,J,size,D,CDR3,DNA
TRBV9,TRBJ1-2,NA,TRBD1,CASSVEAGGDYGYTF,TGTGCCAGCAGCGTAGAGGCAGGGGGTGATTATGGCTACACCTTC
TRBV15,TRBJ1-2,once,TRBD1,CATSRGSPDRVYGYTF,TGTGCCACCAGCAGAGGGTCCCCGGACAGGGTCTATGGCTACACCTTC
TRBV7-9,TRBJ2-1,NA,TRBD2,CASSLVAGGSSYNEQFF,TGTGCCAGCAGCTTAGTAGCGGGAGGGAGCTCCTACAATGAGCAGTTCTTC
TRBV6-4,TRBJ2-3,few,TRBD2,CASSDSGGSSTDTQYF,TGTGCCAGCAGTGACAGTGGCGGGAGCAGCACAGATACGCAGTATTTT
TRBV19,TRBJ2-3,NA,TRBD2,CASSIEGAGASTDTQYF,TGTGCCAGTAGTATAGAAGGAGCGGGGGCGTCCACAGATACGCAGTATTTT
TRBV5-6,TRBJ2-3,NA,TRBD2,CASSGEIISGNTDTQYF,TGTGCCAGCAGCGGCGAAATTATCAGCGGGAACACAGATACGCAGTATTTT
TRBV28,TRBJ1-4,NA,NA,CASSLESRTRDEKLFF,TGTGCCAGCAGTTTAGAATCCAGGACACGGGATGAAAAACTGTTTTTT
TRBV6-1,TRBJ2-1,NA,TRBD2,CASSGGLAGSYNEQFF,TGTGCCAGCAGTGGGGGACTAGCGGGATCCTACAATGAGCAGTTCTTC
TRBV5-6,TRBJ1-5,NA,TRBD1,CASSLSLGPGGNNQPQHF,TGTGCCAGCAGCTTGTCCCTCGGGCCAGGGGGAAACAATCAGCCCCAGCATTTT
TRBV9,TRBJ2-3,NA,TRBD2,CASSVGLAASTDTQYF,TGTGCCAGCAGCGTTGGACTAGCGGCGAGCACAGATACGCAGTATTTT
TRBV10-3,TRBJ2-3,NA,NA,CAIEDPGADTQYF,TGTGCCATCGAGGACCCAGGGGCAGATACGCAGTATTTT
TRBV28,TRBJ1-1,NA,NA,CASRTWGPGEMNTEAFF,TGTGCCAGCCGAACATGGGGGCCGGGCGAGATGAACACTGAAGCTTTCTTT
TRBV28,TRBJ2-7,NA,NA,CASSFTERGNEQYF,TGTGCCAGCAGCTTCACCGAGAGGGGGAACGAGCAGTACTTC
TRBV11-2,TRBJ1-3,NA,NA,CASSYIPEGNSGNTIYF,TGTGCCAGCAGCTATATCCCCGAGGGTAACTCTGGAAACACCATATATTTT
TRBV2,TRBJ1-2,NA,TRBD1,CASRGTGDYGYTF,TGTGCCAGCAGGGGGACAGGGGACTATGGCTACACCTTC
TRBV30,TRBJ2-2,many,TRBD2,CAWSSRLADTGELFF,TGTGCCTGGAGTTCACGACTAGCTGACACCGGGGAGCTGTTTTTT